This is a list of T cell receptor beta chains from one sample in a study of blood T cell repertoires in COVID-19. TCRdb keeps only in-frame clones here, not all; method: immunoSEQ multiplex PCR. Of 220,000 or so clones listed, 80% to 85% are singletons. The source material was PBMCs or T cells enriched from blood (not recorded which). The receptors shown here come from a woman aged 35 to 49 who had recovered from COVID-19. CDR3s include the opening cysteine and the closing phenylalanine or tryptophan. Fields, in order: J gene, clone size, V gene, D gene, CDR3 DNA, CDR3 protein. The D gene is left open where the match is weak. Clone size is given for some rows only: seen once, a few or many times, or a class if the clone is expanded.

j_gene: TRBJ1-1
abundance: -
v_gene: TRBV5-1
d_gene: -
CDR3nt: TGCGCCAGCAGCGTCCAGGACGGAAGACAGGCTTTCTTT
CDR3aa: CASSVQDGRQAFF

j_gene: TRBJ2-1
abundance: -
v_gene: TRBV27
d_gene: TRBD2
CDR3nt: TGTGCCAGCAGTTTTGTGACTAGCGGGAGGGGTGAGCAGTTCTTC
CDR3aa: CASSFVTSGRGEQFF

j_gene: TRBJ2-5
abundance: once
v_gene: TRBV18
d_gene: TRBD2
CDR3nt: TGTGCCAGCTCAGAAGGACTAGCGCGGAACGTAAGGGAGTTAGAGACCCAGTACTTC
CDR3aa: CASSEGLARNVRELETQYF

j_gene: TRBJ1-2
abundance: -
v_gene: TRBV7-9
d_gene: TRBD1
CDR3nt: TGTGCCAGCAGCGCAGGGGGATCCTATGGCTACACCTTC
CDR3aa: CASSAGGSYGYTF

j_gene: TRBJ1-2
abundance: -
v_gene: TRBV3-1/TRBV3-2
d_gene: -
CDR3nt: TGTGCCAGCAGGACAGGATACAGCTACACCTTC
CDR3aa: CASRTGYSYTF

j_gene: TRBJ2-7
abundance: -
v_gene: TRBV5-4
d_gene: TRBD2
CDR3nt: TGTGCCAGCAGTCTTGGTACTAGCGTCACCTACGAGCAGTACTTC
CDR3aa: CASSLGTSVTYEQYF

j_gene: TRBJ2-2
abundance: -
v_gene: TRBV30
d_gene: -
CDR3nt: TGTGCCTGGACCGGGGCGGGAAACACCGGGGAGCTGTTTTTT
CDR3aa: CAWTGAGNTGELFF

j_gene: TRBJ1-6
abundance: -
v_gene: TRBV9
d_gene: -
CDR3nt: TGTGCCAGCAGCGTAGGGCGGGGAAATTCACCCCTCCACTTT
CDR3aa: CASSVGRGNSPLHF

j_gene: TRBJ1-6
abundance: once
v_gene: TRBV7-2
d_gene: TRBD1
CDR3nt: TGTGCCAGCAGCTCCCGACAGGGGACTGGCGCTAATTCACCCCTCCACTTT
CDR3aa: CASSSRQGTGANSPLHF

j_gene: TRBJ2-7
abundance: -
v_gene: TRBV5-1
d_gene: -
CDR3nt: TGCGCCAGCTACAGGGACTCCTACGAGCAGTACTTC
CDR3aa: CASYRDSYEQYF

j_gene: TRBJ2-3
abundance: -
v_gene: TRBV7-9
d_gene: TRBD1
CDR3nt: TGTGCCAGCAGCTCCGGACAGGGAAACACAGATACGCAGTATTTT
CDR3aa: CASSSGQGNTDTQYF

j_gene: TRBJ1-4
abundance: once
v_gene: TRBV24-1
d_gene: -
CDR3nt: TGTGCCACCAGGGGCAGGGTAGATGAAAAACTGTTTTTT
CDR3aa: CATRGRVDEKLFF

j_gene: TRBJ1-4
abundance: -
v_gene: TRBV19
d_gene: -
CDR3nt: TGTGCCAGTAGTATAAGCCAGGGGTTACCTAATGAAAAACTGTTTTTT
CDR3aa: CASSISQGLPNEKLFF

j_gene: TRBJ2-1
abundance: -
v_gene: TRBV19
d_gene: -
CDR3nt: TGTGCCAGTAGTCCCTTTAAGGGACTTTACAATGAGCAGTTCTTC
CDR3aa: CASSPFKGLYNEQFF

j_gene: TRBJ2-1
abundance: -
v_gene: TRBV7-2
d_gene: TRBD2
CDR3nt: TGTGCCAGCAGCGCAGCCCCGGGACTAGCGGGATTAAGCGATGAGCAGTTCTTC
CDR3aa: CASSAAPGLAGLSDEQFF

j_gene: TRBJ1-1
abundance: -
v_gene: TRBV7-2
d_gene: -
CDR3nt: TGTGCCAGCAGCTTAGTTGGAGGCCTCCGGGAGACTGAAGCTTTCTTT
CDR3aa: CASSLVGGLRETEAFF

j_gene: TRBJ2-7
abundance: -
v_gene: TRBV5-1
d_gene: TRBD1
CDR3nt: TGCGCCAGCAGCTCGGGACAGGGGAAGGTCGAGCAGTACTTC
CDR3aa: CASSSGQGKVEQYF

j_gene: TRBJ2-3
abundance: -
v_gene: TRBV5-1
d_gene: TRBD2
CDR3nt: TGCGCCAGCAGCTTGGGACTAGCGGGAGGCACCACAGATACGCAGTATTTT
CDR3aa: CASSLGLAGGTTDTQYF

j_gene: TRBJ2-5
abundance: -
v_gene: TRBV5-1
d_gene: TRBD1
CDR3nt: TGCGCCAGCAGCAGCGGACAGGGGGCTATTTTTATCCAAGAGACCCAGTACTTC
CDR3aa: CASSSGQGAIFIQETQYF

j_gene: TRBJ2-1
abundance: once
v_gene: TRBV13
d_gene: TRBD2
CDR3nt: TGTGCCAGCAGCCTGCCGGGACTAGCGGGAAAGCATGAGCAGTTCTTC
CDR3aa: CASSLPGLAGKHEQFF

j_gene: TRBJ1-4
abundance: -
v_gene: TRBV6-5
d_gene: TRBD1
CDR3nt: TGTGCCAGCAGTTACTCGACAGGGGGAGGTGAAAAACTGTTTTTT
CDR3aa: CASSYSTGGGEKLFF

j_gene: TRBJ2-2
abundance: -
v_gene: TRBV6-5
d_gene: TRBD1
CDR3nt: TGTGCCAGTACCGGACAGGTGAACACCGGGGAGCTGTTTTTT
CDR3aa: CASTGQVNTGELFF

j_gene: TRBJ2-1
abundance: few
v_gene: TRBV19
d_gene: -
CDR3nt: TGTGCCAGTAGCGGAACATACCTAGTCTCAGGGGTCCCTTTCAATGAGCAGTTCTTC
CDR3aa: CASSGTYLVSGVPFNEQFF

j_gene: TRBJ2-2
abundance: -
v_gene: TRBV12-5
d_gene: TRBD1
CDR3nt: TGTGCTAGTGGTTTAGGGACAGACGCCGGGGAGCTGTTTTTT
CDR3aa: CASGLGTDAGELFF

j_gene: TRBJ2-2
abundance: -
v_gene: TRBV7-9
d_gene: TRBD1
CDR3nt: TGTGCCAGCAGCCTCGACAGGGTGGTTGCCGGGGAGCTGTTTTTT
CDR3aa: CASSLDRVVAGELFF

j_gene: TRBJ2-1
abundance: many
v_gene: TRBV7-9
d_gene: TRBD2
CDR3nt: TGTGCCAGCAGCCCACCAGGCGGGAGTGCCTACAATGAGCAGTTCTTC
CDR3aa: CASSPPGGSAYNEQFF

j_gene: TRBJ2-2
abundance: few
v_gene: TRBV18
d_gene: TRBD2
CDR3nt: TGTGCCAGCTCACCGGCTCGGCGGGAGAGGAACACCGGGGAGCTGTTTTTT
CDR3aa: CASSPARRERNTGELFF

j_gene: TRBJ2-1
abundance: -
v_gene: TRBV2
d_gene: -
CDR3nt: TGTGCCAGCAGTGCGCCGGGACTCTATGAGCAGTTCTTC
CDR3aa: CASSAPGLYEQFF

j_gene: TRBJ1-5
abundance: -
v_gene: TRBV4-1
d_gene: -
CDR3nt: TGCGCCAGCAGCCAAGATCAAGGGGAGGAGAGCAATCAGCCCCAGCATTTT
CDR3aa: CASSQDQGEESNQPQHF

j_gene: TRBJ1-1
abundance: -
v_gene: TRBV19
d_gene: TRBD1
CDR3nt: TGTGCCAGTAGTATACTAACAGGGGGCGGCTTGAACACTGAAGCTTTCTTT
CDR3aa: CASSILTGGGLNTEAFF

j_gene: TRBJ2-1
abundance: once
v_gene: TRBV4-1
d_gene: TRBD1
CDR3nt: TGCGCCAGCAGCCGAGCCGGGACAGGGGGGAATGAGCAGTTCTTC
CDR3aa: CASSRAGTGGNEQFF

j_gene: TRBJ1-2
abundance: few
v_gene: TRBV7-9
d_gene: TRBD1
CDR3nt: TGTGCCAGCAGCTTGGGACAGGGCTTCTATGGCTACACCTTC
CDR3aa: CASSLGQGFYGYTF

j_gene: TRBJ2-3
abundance: -
v_gene: TRBV29-1
d_gene: TRBD1
CDR3nt: TGCAGCGTTGAAGGGGTGGGACAGGGCCCCACCGATACGCAGTATTTT
CDR3aa: CSVEGVGQGPTDTQYF

j_gene: TRBJ2-3
abundance: once
v_gene: TRBV28
d_gene: TRBD1
CDR3nt: TGTGCCAGCACCGAGACAGGGGGTTCAGATACGCAGTATTTT
CDR3aa: CASTETGGSDTQYF

j_gene: TRBJ2-6
abundance: -
v_gene: TRBV3-1/TRBV3-2
d_gene: TRBD1
CDR3nt: TGTGCCAGCAGCCCCCGGACAGGGAGCTCTGGGGCCAACGTCCTGACTTTC
CDR3aa: CASSPRTGSSGANVLTF

j_gene: TRBJ2-3
abundance: many
v_gene: TRBV2
d_gene: -
CDR3nt: TGTGCCACCCGAGGCTCGGATGTAAGGGGTACGCAGTATTTT
CDR3aa: CATRGSDVRGTQYF

j_gene: TRBJ2-3
abundance: -
v_gene: TRBV20-1
d_gene: -
CDR3nt: TGCAGTGCTAGTGACCGGGGGTTGGCGTGGGCAGATACGCAGTATTTT
CDR3aa: CSASDRGLAWADTQYF

j_gene: TRBJ2-2
abundance: -
v_gene: TRBV5-4
d_gene: -
CDR3nt: TGTGCCAGCAGCTTCCAGGACACCGGGGAGCTGTTTTTT
CDR3aa: CASSFQDTGELFF

j_gene: TRBJ2-1
abundance: -
v_gene: TRBV4-1
d_gene: TRBD2
CDR3nt: TGCGCCAGCAGCCACTCTAGCGGGGGGGGTATGGAGCAGTTCTTC
CDR3aa: CASSHSSGGGMEQFF

j_gene: TRBJ2-3
abundance: -
v_gene: TRBV18
d_gene: TRBD2
CDR3nt: TGTGCCAGCTCCCCAAATGTAGCGGGAGAGGTAGCAGATACGCAGTATTTT
CDR3aa: CASSPNVAGEVADTQYF

j_gene: TRBJ1-5
abundance: -
v_gene: TRBV28
d_gene: -
CDR3nt: TGTGCCAGCAGTTTACGGACAGTTATATGGGATCAGCCCCAGCATTTT
CDR3aa: CASSLRTVIWDQPQHF